The rows below give T cell receptor beta chains drawn from one sample of a study of blood T cell repertoires in COVID-19. The data were produced by immunoSEQ multiplex PCR, yet TCRdb's version contains in-frame clones alone and is incomplete. Here the sample spans more than 110,000 clones, roughly 80% being singletons. Sequencing input: peripheral blood. The receptors stem from a woman of 80 years or more in a cohort sampled during active or convalescent COVID-19. CDR3s include the opening cysteine and the closing phenylalanine or tryptophan. A D gene is named only where the DNA matches it firmly. Clone size is stated in some rows and not others, as once, few, many or a class when expanded.

j_call	v_call	clone_size	d_call	cdr3_aa	cdr3_nt
TRBJ2-3	TRBV3-1/TRBV3-2	.	.	CASSLRLGTPSTDTQYF	TGTGCCAGCAGCCTCCGTCTGGGGACTCCTAGCACAGATACGCAGTATTTT
TRBJ2-1	TRBV6-5	once	TRBD2	CASSSVAGGQYEQFF	TGTGCCAGCAGTTCCGTAGCGGGGGGGCAGTATGAGCAGTTCTTC
TRBJ2-1	TRBV3-1/TRBV3-2	once	TRBD2	CASSARGLGGDEQFF	TGTGCCAGCAGCGCCCGGGGACTAGGTGGCGATGAGCAGTTCTTC
TRBJ1-1	TRBV7-9	few	TRBD1	CAGGQSGNTEAFF	TGTGCCGGGGGACAGTCAGGGAACACTGAAGCTTTCTTT
TRBJ1-1	TRBV29-1	.	.	CSVRGLLNTEAFF	TGCAGCGTCCGGGGACTATTGAACACTGAAGCTTTCTTT
TRBJ2-5	TRBV28	.	.	CATGGGMDSVTQETQYF	TGTGCCACTGGGGGGGGTATGGACAGTGTGACACAAGAGACCCAGTACTTC
TRBJ1-3	TRBV4-2	.	.	CASSQDSPLTSGNTIYF	TGTGCCAGCAGCCAAGATAGTCCATTAACCTCTGGAAACACCATATATTTT
TRBJ2-2	TRBV4-2	.	TRBD2	CASSQVAGNTGELFF	TGTGCCAGCAGCCAAGTAGCGGGGAACACCGGGGAGCTGTTTTTT
TRBJ1-2	TRBV9	.	.	CASSPRWIGGDGYTF	TGTGCCAGCAGCCCCCGTTGGATCGGGGGGGATGGCTACACCTTC
TRBJ2-5	TRBV9	once	TRBD2	CASSVGLAGGFETQYF	TGTGCCAGCAGCGTAGGACTAGCGGGGGGGTTTGAGACCCAGTACTTC
TRBJ1-2	TRBV6-2/TRBV6-3	once	TRBD1	CASSIPGQTWGYTF	TGTGCCAGCAGCATCCCGGGACAGACATGGGGCTACACCTTC
TRBJ1-5	TRBV19	.	TRBD1	CATSDRGGVPGWAQHF	TGTGCCACCTCGGACAGGGGCGGCGTGCCGGGATGGGCCCAGCATTTT
TRBJ2-1	TRBV5-1	once	TRBD2	CASSLNSGGNNEQFF	TGCGCCAGCAGCTTGAATAGCGGGGGAAACAATGAGCAGTTCTTC
TRBJ1-1	TRBV11-1	few	.	CASSVPQGTEAFF	TGTGCCAGCAGCGTCCCCCAGGGGACTGAAGCTTTCTTT
TRBJ2-7	TRBV7-3	few	.	CASSPAGLAYEQYF	TGTGCCAGCAGCCCTGCGGGACTCGCCTACGAGCAGTACTTC
TRBJ2-7	TRBV2	.	TRBD2	CASSDPAGTPYEQYF	TGTGCCAGCAGTGACCCAGCGGGGACCCCCTACGAGCAGTACTTC
TRBJ2-4	TRBV6-2/TRBV6-3	.	TRBD2	CASSDLSAGGGNIQYF	TGTGCCAGCAGTGACCTCTCCGCGGGGGGTGGAAACATTCAGTACTTC
TRBJ1-1	TRBV29-1	.	.	CSANRDSNTEAFF	TGCAGCGCTAACAGGGATTCGAACACTGAAGCTTTCTTT
TRBJ2-2	TRBV5-1	once	TRBD1	CASSEDRGGELFF	TGCGCCAGCAGCGAGGACAGGGGCGGGGAGCTGTTTTTT
TRBJ1-2	TRBV10-3	.	.	CAISPAGGGWNGYTF	TGTGCCATCAGTCCAGCTGGGGGGGGTTGGAATGGCTACACCTTC
TRBJ2-5	TRBV5-1	.	TRBD2	CASSFQAGEETQYF	TGCGCCAGCAGCTTCCAGGCGGGGGAAGAGACCCAGTACTTC
TRBJ2-1	TRBV4-1	.	TRBD2	CASSPPRGGASYNEQFF	TGCGCCAGCAGCCCCCCCCGGGGGGGTGCTTCCTACAATGAGCAGTTCTTC
TRBJ2-2	TRBV9	.	.	CASSQAANTGELFF	TGTGCCAGCAGCCAGGCAGCGAACACCGGGGAGCTGTTTTTT
TRBJ2-2	TRBV3-1/TRBV3-2	.	.	CASSQEFGGELFF	TGTGCCAGCAGCCAAGAATTCGGCGGGGAGCTGTTTTTT
TRBJ2-2	TRBV4-2	.	.	CASSLLTGLSSGVVDTGELFF	TGTGCCAGCAGCCTTCTGACAGGGTTGAGTAGCGGGGTTGTGGACACCGGGGAGCTGTTTTTT
TRBJ1-2	TRBV28	.	.	CASSSVGSGYYGYTF	TGTGCCAGCAGTTCAGTGGGTTCGGGTTACTATGGCTACACCTTC
TRBJ2-2	TRBV6-5	.	.	CASGDNNGGELFF	TGTGCCAGCGGGGACAACAATGGCGGGGAGCTGTTTTTT
TRBJ1-2	TRBV7-2	once	.	CASSLGAGNYGYTF	TGTGCCAGCAGCTTAGGAGCCGGTAACTATGGCTACACCTTC
TRBJ2-3	TRBV11-2	.	.	CASSLVLQDTDTQYF	TGTGCCAGCAGCTTAGTCCTGCAGGACACAGATACGCAGTATTTT
TRBJ1-1	TRBV5-1	.	TRBD1	CASSQSNRGEKAFF	TGCGCCAGCAGCCAATCGAACAGGGGCGAAAAAGCTTTCTTT
TRBJ1-3	TRBV19	.	.	CASIRTAVGSGNTIYF	TGTGCCAGTATACGCACCGCGGTCGGCTCTGGAAACACCATATATTTT
TRBJ1-3	TRBV19	.	.	CASSMRDWGNTIYF	TGTGCCAGTAGTATGCGGGATTGGGGAAACACCATATATTTT
TRBJ2-6	TRBV15	.	.	CATSRDRVGANVLTF	TGTGCCACCAGCAGAGACAGGGTTGGGGCCAACGTCCTGACTTTC
TRBJ2-2	TRBV27	.	TRBD1	CASSLGQGVLSTGELFF	TGTGCCAGCAGTTTGGGACAGGGAGTTCTTAGCACCGGGGAGCTGTTTTTT
TRBJ2-5	TRBV5-4	.	TRBD2	CASSFGSGGASETQYF	TGTGCCAGCAGCTTTGGTAGCGGGGGGGCCAGTGAGACCCAGTACTTC
TRBJ1-2	TRBV5-4	once	.	CASSLGAGGYTF	TGTGCCAGCAGCTTGGGGGCGGGCGGCTACACCTTC
TRBJ2-1	TRBV7-7	.	.	CASSLGGGLRVNEQFF	TGTGCCAGCAGCCTTGGGGGTGGACTACGCGTGAATGAGCAGTTCTTC
TRBJ1-6	TRBV15	.	.	CATSRAGVALGNSPLHF	TGTGCCACCAGCAGAGCGGGGGTTGCTCTGGGTAATTCACCCCTCCACTTT
TRBJ1-4	TRBV19	.	.	CASSSTDSDNEKLFF	TGTGCCAGTAGTTCTACGGACAGCGATAATGAAAAACTGTTTTTT
TRBJ2-7	TRBV30	once	TRBD2	CAWSAGGAEQYF	TGTGCCTGGAGCGCGGGGGGGGCCGAGCAGTACTTC
TRBJ1-2	TRBV18	.	TRBD1	CASSPTGQGNYGYTF	TGTGCCAGCTCACCGACCGGACAGGGTAACTATGGCTACACCTTC
TRBJ2-3	TRBV4-2	.	TRBD2	CASGLTGGKDTQYF	TGTGCCAGCGGCTTAACGGGGGGGAAAGATACGCAGTATTTT